The present TCR beta chain was sequenced within a study of shared clonotypes between healthy human individuals. About this clone itself: The target antigen is unknown.

Trimming pared 4 bases from V and 5 bases from J, leaving 21 bases between. Germline V CDR1 and CDR2: SEHNR, FQNEAQ (reference sequence). This CDR3 comprises 16 residues. The naive CD8 fraction comprised CD45RO-negative cells positively selected for CCR7 and excluded terminally differentiated effector memory CD45RA+ cells. Repertoires were generated with immunoSEQ multiplex PCR, while TCRdb's copy carries only in-frame clones and drops some. Altogether 2 million to 2.5 million clones are present, approximately 94% being singletons, with the ten largest covering around 1.7%. Study results and caveats: Clonotype sharing among donors, it was expected, would be affected by sequencing depth. It was only blood that was sampled, and tissue repertoires likely differ.

This chain joins TRBV7-9 and TRBJ2-7; D remains unclear. Sequences were obtained from naive CD8+ T cells from PBMCs. The receptor's source is a young man in good health. Some clones in this sample may be carry-over from other donors' samples. The CDR3 here is CASSSLTSGAGHEQYF. CDR3 in DNA: TGTGCCAGCAGCTCCTTGACTTCGGGCGCTGGCCACGAGCAGTACTTC.